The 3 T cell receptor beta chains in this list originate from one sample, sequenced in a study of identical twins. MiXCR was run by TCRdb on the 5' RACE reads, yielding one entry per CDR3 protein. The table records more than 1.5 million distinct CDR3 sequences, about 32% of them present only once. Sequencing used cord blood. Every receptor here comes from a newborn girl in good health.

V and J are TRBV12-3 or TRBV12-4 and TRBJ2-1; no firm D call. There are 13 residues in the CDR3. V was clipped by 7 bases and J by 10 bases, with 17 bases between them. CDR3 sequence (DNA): TGTGCCAGCAAAGACCCGGAAGGGCGGGAGCAGTTCTTC. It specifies CASKDPEGREQFF.

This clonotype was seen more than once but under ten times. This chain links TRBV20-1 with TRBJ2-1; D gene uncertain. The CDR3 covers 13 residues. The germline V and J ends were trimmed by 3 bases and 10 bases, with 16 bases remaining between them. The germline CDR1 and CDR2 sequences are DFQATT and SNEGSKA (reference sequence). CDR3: CSARSSAFGEQFF. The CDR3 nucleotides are TGCAGTGCTAGGTCTTCAGCGTTCGGCGAGCAGTTCTTC.

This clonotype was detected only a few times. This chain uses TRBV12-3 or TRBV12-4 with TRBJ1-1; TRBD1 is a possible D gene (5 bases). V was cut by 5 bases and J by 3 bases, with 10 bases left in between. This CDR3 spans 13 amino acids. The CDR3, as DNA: TGTGCCAGCAGTGTTGGGGGGGACACTGAAGCTTTCTTT. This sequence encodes CASSVGGDTEAFF.